Below, 3 T cell receptor beta chains from the same sample are listed, as sequenced in a study of blood T cells in healthy people across ages (dated by TCRdb to the mid-2010s). Library creation used 5' RACE. These reads were obtained on an Illumina HiSeq 2500. A second PCR of about 6 to 11 cycles was performed with a sample-barcoded 5' primer and a J-beta primer mix. TCRdb cleaned the public reads at Q25 with fastp, built clones with MiXCR and kept in-frame beta chains. For every CDR3 protein sequence, its rows merge into one entry that carries the most common genes and DNA. The sample table records 800,000 to 900,000 distinct CDR3 sequences; about 62% of these occur just once. The leading ten clones occupy around 30% of the sample. The sequencing input was blood. These receptors were collected from a young man in good health.

The chain links TRBV2 to TRBJ2-1; maybe TRBD2 (5 bases). Germline V gene lookup returns CDR1 SNHLY and CDR2 FYNNEI. The CDR3 runs 14 residues. Deletions cut 3 bases from V and 6 bases from J, with 12 bases between. This CDR3 is CASSDLLGANEQFF. The CDR3 region has the DNA TGTGCCAGCAGTGATTTATTGGGAGCCAATGAGCAGTTCTTC. The full variable domain, its missing parts supplied by reference TRBV2 and TRBJ2-1, is EPEVTQTPSHQVTQMGQEVILRCVPISNHLYFYWYRQILGQKVEFLVSFYNNEISEKSEIFDDQFSVERPDGSNFTLKIRSTKLEDSAMYFCASSDLLGANEQFFGPGTRLTVL.

V is TRBV9 and J is TRBJ1-1; TRBD1 is a possible D gene (5 bases). Germline CDR1 reads SGDLS; CDR2 reads YYNGEE. This CDR3 has 15 residues. The V and J ends lost 4 bases and 5 bases respectively, with 18 bases between them. The CDR3 sequence: CASSLNGGSGTEAFF. The CDR3 coding sequence is TGTGCCAGCAGCCTCAACGGGGGTTCGGGGACTGAAGCTTTCTTT.

This sequence joins TRBV5-1 and TRBJ2-7; weak D call: TRBD1 (5 bases). This CDR3 has 14 amino acids. Trimming left V 4 bases short and J 3 bases short, with 14 bases between. Germline V gene data show CDR1 as SGHRS and CDR2 as YFSETQ. CDR3 DNA: TGCGCCAGCAGCGTAGGGGATTCCCTCTACGAGCAGTACTTC. Its protein product is CASSVGDSLYEQYF.